The 25 T cell receptor beta chains reported below all come from one sample, sequenced in a study of OX40 agonist ivuxolimab in advanced cancers. The protocol was immunoSEQ multiplex PCR, while the TCRdb copy is restricted to in-frame clones and leaves out a portion. The sample contains about 60,000 clones, about 83% of which appear only once. The material was CD4+ or CD8+ T cells sorted from blood, obtained in a trial of the OX40 agonist ivuxolimab. The receptors here all came from an adult with an advanced solid tumor such as melanoma, head and neck, liver or kidney cancer.

The CDR3 reads CASSPSDTHNEQFF. As DNA, the CDR3 is TGTGCCAGTAGTCCCTCGGACACACACAATGAGCAGTTCTTC. The chain is built from TRBV19 and TRBJ2-1; possibly TRBD1 for D (5 bases). The V end was cut by 5 bases, the J end by 5 bases, with 13 bases between. The CDR3 has 14 amino acids. From germline, CDR1 is LNHDA and CDR2 SQIVND (reference sequence).

The genes are TRBV5-6 and TRBJ2-5; D possibly corresponds to TRBD2 (5 bases). The CDR3 runs 15 residues. The V gene lost 4 bases and the J gene lost 1 base, with 14 bases spanning the gap. Germline CDR1 SGHDT, CDR2 YYEEEE. CDR3 amino acids: CASSRPLALQETQYF. DNA of the CDR3: TGTGCCAGCAGCCGGCCGCTAGCCCTCCAAGAGACCCAGTACTTC.

This sequence joins TRBV14 and TRBJ1-1; tentative D call: TRBD1 (5 bases). CDR1 and CDR2 (germline): SGHDN, FVKESK. The V and J ends lost 1 base and 0 bases respectively, with 18 bases between them. CDR3 length: 18 amino acids. The CDR3 spells CASSQGSGNGLMNTEAFF. CDR3 in DNA: TGTGCCAGCAGCCAAGGATCAGGGAATGGGCTCATGAACACTGAAGCTTTCTTT.

This clone was detected once. This chain joins TRBV18 and TRBJ2-3; 10 positions match TRBD2. The CDR3 is made up of 15 amino acids. Germline trimming cut 3 bases from V and 5 bases from J; bases unmatched to any gene: 5. The germline V gene encodes CDR1 KGHSH and CDR2 LQKENI. CDR3 loop: CASSPSSGSGDTQYF. As DNA, the CDR3 is TGTGCCAGCTCACCGTCTAGCGGGAGTGGAGATACGCAGTATTTT.

This clone was recorded once. The junction departs from the called germline gene at one end, perhaps through a read error. Written as DNA, the CDR3 is TGCGCCAGCAGCTTGGAGGGGACAGGGGGCAATGTGCAGTTCTTC. Translated, it gives CASSLEGTGGNVQFF. This chain uses TRBV5-1 with TRBJ2-1, with 12 bases lining up with TRBD1. Germline CDR1 reads SGHRS; CDR2 reads YFSETQ. This CDR3 spans 15 amino acids.

V and J are TRBV4-1 and TRBJ1-5; 8 nucleotides align to TRBD1. Trimming at V came to 0 bases and at J to 6 bases, leaving 7 bases not matched to a gene. The CDR3 runs 16 residues. In germline, CDR1 is MGHRA, CDR2 YSYEKL. The chain's CDR3 is CASSQDGQGASQPQHF. DNA of the CDR3: TGCGCCAGCAGCCAAGATGGCCAGGGGGCAAGTCAGCCCCAGCATTTT.

This clone showed up just once. This chain links TRBV4-1 with TRBJ1-1; possible D gene TRBD1, 6 bases. Looked up from germline, CDR1 is MGHRA and CDR2 is YSYEKL. The CDR3 extends over 15 amino acids. Trimming removed 2 bases at V and 5 bases at J, with 15 bases between. Here the CDR3 DNA reads TGCGCCAGCAGCCAACCCACAAGGGGGATAACTGAAGCTTTCTTT. This gives the protein CASSQPTRGITEAFF.

The chain is built from TRBV5-5 and TRBJ2-2; TRBD2 matches at 7 bases. From germline, CDR1 is SGHKS and CDR2 YYEKEE (reference sequence). This CDR3 has 14 amino acids. The V gene end was trimmed by 1 base and the J gene end by 4 bases; junction bases not matched to a gene: 1. The CDR3 bases are TGTGCCAGCAGCTTGTTAGCGGGCACCGGGGAGCTGTTTTTT. This codes for CASSLLAGTGELFF.

This chain's CDR3 is CASSEGQQYYEQYF. The CDR3 DNA follows: TGTGCCAGCAGTGAGGGACAGCAGTACTACGAGCAGTACTTC. The V and J genes are TRBV6-1 and TRBJ2-7; 7 bases line up with TRBD1. Losses at the gene ends were 3 bases for V and 3 bases for J; bases not matched to a gene: 5. CDR3 length: 14 amino acids. CDR1 and CDR2 from the germline V gene are MNHNS and SASEGT.

The chain employs TRBV7-8 and TRBJ1-2; 8 bases line up with TRBD1. The trim removed 1 base at V and 8 bases at J, leaving 6 bases unmatched. Germline assignment: CDR1 SGHVS and CDR2 FQNEAQ. This CDR3 has 14 residues. The CDR3 region is CASSLDGTGWGYTF. The CDR3 DNA is TGTGCCAGCAGCTTAGACGGGACAGGTTGGGGCTACACCTTC.

The V call is TRBV19, the J call TRBJ2-7, with 8 bases identical to TRBD1. The germline V gene encodes CDR1 LNHDA and CDR2 SQIVND (reference sequence). The trim removed 4 bases at V and 0 bases at J, leaving 5 bases unmatched. The CDR3 is 15 amino acids. The CDR3 nucleotides read TGTGCCAGTAGTACACAGGGGGAAAGCTCCTACGAGCAGTACTTC. It encodes CASSTQGESSYEQYF.

The rearrangement joins TRBV5-1 to TRBJ2-7; possible D gene TRBD1, 6 bases. From germline, CDR1 is SGHRS and CDR2 YFSETQ. The CDR3 is 15 residues long. V lost 6 bases and J 3 bases, leaving 19 bases between the germline ends. CDR3 sequence (DNA): TGCGCCAGCACCGTGAACCCACAGGGAATCTACGAGCAGTACTTC. Its protein is CASTVNPQGIYEQYF.

A few counts support this clone. This chain uses TRBV5-6 with TRBJ2-1, with 10 bases fitting TRBD2. The germline V gene has CDR1 SGHDT and CDR2 YYEEEE. The CDR3 loop spans 15 amino acids. V was clipped by 2 bases and J by 4 bases; unmatched bases: 3. The CDR3 nucleotides read TGTGCCAGCAGCTTCAGCGGGAGGGCGTACAATGAGCAGTTCTTC. Translated, it gives CASSFSGRAYNEQFF.

The chain recombines TRBV29-1 with TRBJ1-2, with 7 bases aligning to TRBD1. V was pared by 7 bases and J by 0 bases, with 8 bases of the junction left unmatched. Germline assignment: CDR1 SQVTM and CDR2 ANQGSEA. This CDR3 is built from 14 residues. CDR3 region: CSAAPGQTNYGYTF. The CDR3 region has the DNA TGCAGCGCCGCTCCGGGACAGACTAACTATGGCTACACCTTC. The whole variable domain, remainder taken from reference TRBV29-1 and TRBJ1-2, is SAVISQKPSRDICQRGTSLTIQCQVDSQVTMMFWYRQQPGQSLTLIATANQGSEATYESGFVIDKFPISRPNLTFSTLTVSNMSPEDSSIYLCSAAPGQTNYGYTFGSGTRLTVV.

V usage is TRBV5-8 and J usage is TRBJ2-1, with a weak D call TRBD2 (6 bases). The CDR3 is 15 residues long. Germline CDR1 and CDR2: SGHTS and YDEGEE. V shed 4 bases and J shed 4 bases, with 15 bases lying between them. The CDR3, as DNA: TGTGCCAGCAGCCGCTCGGGACTGACATACAATGAGCAGTTCTTC. This codes for CASSRSGLTYNEQFF.

A word on this clone: Different DNA sequences within this sample yield the same CDR3. The V call is TRBV11-2, the J call TRBJ1-1; D remains unclear. Trimming stripped 2 bases from V and 3 bases from J, with 7 bases between. This CDR3 is 13 amino acids long. Germline-derived CDR1 and CDR2 are SGHAT and FQNNGV. The DNA of the CDR3 is TGTGCCAGCAGCTTATCAATTGACACTGAAGCTTTCTTT. It encodes CASSLSIDTEAFF. The full variable domain, rest sourced from reference TRBV11-2 and TRBJ1-1, is EAGVAQSPRYKIIEKRQSVAFWCNPISGHATLYWYQQILGQGPKLLIQFQNNGVVDDSQLPKDRFSAERLKGVDSTLKIQPAKLEDSAVYLCASSLSIDTEAFFGQGTRLTVV.

The V gene is TRBV7-9, the J gene TRBJ2-5; 7 bases are a match to TRBD1. This CDR3 has 16 amino acids. V shed 1 base, J shed 1 base, and the junction held 6 bases outside the gene matches. In germline, CDR1 is SEHNR, CDR2 FQNEAQ (reference sequence). CDR3 DNA sequence: TGTGCCAGCAGCTTAGGGTCAGGGGGTGTCCAAGAGACCCAGTACTTC. Translated: CASSLGSGGVQETQYF.

This sequence joins TRBV11-3 and TRBJ2-2, with 14 bases matching TRBD2. Germline V gene lookup returns CDR1 SGHNT and CDR2 YENEEA. J lost 6 bases, V lost 1 base, and 4 bases had no gene match. The CDR3 is made up of 17 amino acids. The CDR3, as DNA: TGTGCCAGCAGCTTAGGACTAGCGGGAGGGTCGGCCGGGGAGCTGTTTTTT. Translated: CASSLGLAGGSAGELFF.

The genes are TRBV9 and TRBJ1-3; TRBD1 is a possible D gene (6 bases). Trimming cost V 4 bases and J 0 bases, with 11 bases left between them. The CDR3 spans 15 residues. Germline CDR1 reads SGDLS; CDR2 reads YYNGEE. The CDR3 nucleotides are TGTGCCAGCAGCTCGGACAGCAGCTCTGGAAACACCATATATTTT. Translating it yields CASSSDSSSGNTIYF. The full variable domain, its missing parts supplied by reference TRBV9 and TRBJ1-3, is DSGVTQTPKHLITATGQRVTLRCSPRSGDLSVYWYQQSLDQGLQFLIQYYNGEERAKGNILERFSAQQFPDLHSELNLSSLELGDSALYFCASSSDSSSGNTIYFGEGSWLTVV.

The chain uses TRBV28 and TRBJ1-1; D call uncertain. This CDR3 region has 16 residues. The V end lost 2 bases, the J end lost 6 bases, and 19 bases lay between the germline ends. Germline V gives CDR1 MDHEN, CDR2 SYDVKM. CDR3 protein: CASSLAGWGVDAEAFF. CDR3 sequence (DNA): TGTGCCAGCAGTTTAGCCGGGTGGGGTGTAGACGCTGAAGCTTTCTTT.

The rearrangement joins TRBV25-1 to TRBJ1-4; perhaps TRBD1 as D (5 bases). This CDR3 comprises 15 residues. Germline CDR1 reads MGHDK; CDR2 reads SYGVNS. V shed 1 base and J shed 8 bases, with 14 bases lying between them. The CDR3 is CASSESGDPREKLFF. The CDR3 DNA sequence: TGTGCCAGCAGTGAATCGGGGGATCCGCGGGAAAAACTGTTTTTT.

The chain combines TRBV9 with TRBJ1-1; 10 bases agree with TRBD1. Unmatched junction bases numbered 11, after V lost 5 bases and J lost 4 bases. The length of the CDR3 is 16 residues. In germline, CDR1 is SGDLS, CDR2 YYNGEE. CDR3 coding DNA: TGTGCCAGCAGGGCCGGGACAGGGGAATGGGGCACTGAAGCTTTCTTT. This sequence encodes CASRAGTGEWGTEAFF.

The J gene is TRBJ2-1, the V gene TRBV5-8; 14 bases are shared with TRBD2. Trimming cost V 4 bases and J 10 bases; bases outside gene matches: 10. CDR1 is SGHTS and CDR2 is YDEGEE in the germline V gene. The CDR3 has 16 residues. The CDR3 reads CASSPPGLAGVREQFF. The DNA of the CDR3 is TGTGCCAGCAGCCCTCCGGGACTAGCGGGAGTAAGGGAGCAGTTCTTC.

The genes are TRBV7-3 and TRBJ2-4; D remains ambiguous. Germline V lookup: CDR1 SGHTA, CDR2 FQGTGA. V was clipped by 6 bases and J by 5 bases, with 11 bases between them. The CDR3 has 13 residues. In DNA form, the CDR3 reads TGTGCCAGCAGGACCGTGGGTGAAAACATTCAGTACTTC. This gives the protein CASRTVGENIQYF.

This chain connects TRBV9 to TRBJ2-7, with 8 bases that match TRBD1. Trimming cost V 0 bases and J 3 bases; bases outside gene matches: 14. The CDR3 covers 18 residues. Germline CDR1 is SGDLS and CDR2 is YYNGEE. The CDR3 reads CASSVGAGGWTQGYEQYF. The DNA for the CDR3 is TGTGCCAGCAGCGTAGGCGCAGGGGGCTGGACTCAAGGCTACGAGCAGTACTTC.